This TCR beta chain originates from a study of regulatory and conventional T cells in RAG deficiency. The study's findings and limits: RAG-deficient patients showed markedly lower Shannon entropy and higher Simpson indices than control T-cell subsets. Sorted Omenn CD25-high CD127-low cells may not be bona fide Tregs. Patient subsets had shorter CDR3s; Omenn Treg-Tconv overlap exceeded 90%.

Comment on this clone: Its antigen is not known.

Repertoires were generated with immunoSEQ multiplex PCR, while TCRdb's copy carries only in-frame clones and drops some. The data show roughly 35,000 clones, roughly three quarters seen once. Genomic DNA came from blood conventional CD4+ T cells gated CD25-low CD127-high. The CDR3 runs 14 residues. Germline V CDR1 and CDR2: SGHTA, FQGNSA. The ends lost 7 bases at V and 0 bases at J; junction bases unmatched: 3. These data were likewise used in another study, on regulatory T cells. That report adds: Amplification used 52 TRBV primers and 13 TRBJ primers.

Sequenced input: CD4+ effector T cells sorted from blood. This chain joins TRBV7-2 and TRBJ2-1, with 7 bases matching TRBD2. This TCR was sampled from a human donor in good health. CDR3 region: CASKRGGSYNEQFF. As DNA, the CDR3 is TGTGCCAGCAAGCGCGGGGGCTCCTACAATGAGCAGTTCTTC.